The source of this T cell receptor (beta chain) is a study of blood T cell repertoires in COVID-19. Overall study: Samples of COVID-19 (acute and convalescent) were obtained from the United States, Italy and Spain.

The table came from immunoSEQ multiplex PCR; TCRdb's copy has only in-frame clones and leaves some out. The sample shows over 150,000 clones, 80% of them seen only once. Participants spanned ages roughly 18 to 95 years and resided in about 25 US areas. Participants had their cohort set by participant-reported clinical history. Each recovered donor of Cohort 3 presented with two negative PCRs, clearance, or symptom resolution. Trimming took 8 bases from V and 7 from J, leaving 23 bases between them. There are 16 residues in the CDR3. Germline assignment: CDR1 MNHEY and CDR2 SMNVEV (reference sequence).

The rearrangement joins TRBV27 to TRBJ2-2, with a tentative D call TRBD2 (7 bases). The clonotype comes from a woman aged 60 to 75 who had recovered from COVID-19. Sequencing was carried out using PBMCs or T cells enriched from blood (not recorded which). CDR3 nucleotides: TGTGCCAGCTCCCTCCTTGGGGGGGCCAGGGTCGGGGAGCTGTTTTTT. Residues: CASSLLGGARVGELFF.